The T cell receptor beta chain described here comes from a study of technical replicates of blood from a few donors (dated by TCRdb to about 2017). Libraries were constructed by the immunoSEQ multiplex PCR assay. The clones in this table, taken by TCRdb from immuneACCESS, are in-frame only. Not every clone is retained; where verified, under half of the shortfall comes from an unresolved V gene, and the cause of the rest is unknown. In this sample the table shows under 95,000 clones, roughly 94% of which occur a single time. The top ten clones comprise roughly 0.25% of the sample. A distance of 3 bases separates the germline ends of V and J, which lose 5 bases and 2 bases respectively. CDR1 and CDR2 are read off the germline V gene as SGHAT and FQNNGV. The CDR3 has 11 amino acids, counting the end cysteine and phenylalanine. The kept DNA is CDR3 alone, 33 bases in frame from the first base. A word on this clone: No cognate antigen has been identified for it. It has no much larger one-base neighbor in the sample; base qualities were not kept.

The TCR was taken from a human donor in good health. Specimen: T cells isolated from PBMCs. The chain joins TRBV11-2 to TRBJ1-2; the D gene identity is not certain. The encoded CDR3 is CASSQNYGYTF. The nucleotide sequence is TGTGCCAGCAGCCAAAACTATGGCTACACCTTC.